This T cell receptor beta chain was documented in a study of T cell clonality in common variable immunodeficiency. Regarding the study as a whole: Patient heterogeneity in the CVID cohort limited correlations between repertoire features and clinical complications. Compared with controls, CVID subjects had fewer shared TCRbeta clones. CVID subjects had higher TCRbeta clonality than healthy controls, most marked in about a third.

This clone showed up many times. The antigen is undetermined. The sequenced fragment ends 3 residues before the CDR3 boundary, so the rest is inferred from the germline J gene. The data were produced by immunoSEQ multiplex PCR, yet TCRdb's version contains in-frame clones alone and is incomplete. This table holds 50,000 to 65,000 clones with no singletons; the top ten claim less than 2%. From germline, CDR1 is SGHVS and CDR2 FNYEAQ. The CDR3 length is 16 residues. Trimming removed 5 bases from V and 1 base from J; junction bases left unmatched: 6. Sequencing was performed on peripheral blood mononuclear cells. The J gene is TRBJ2-3, the V gene TRBV7-6; 10 bases are a match to TRBD1. The origin of this receptor is a person aged 18-69 years in good health. CDR3 region: CASSLGQGRGTDTQYF. The CDR3 DNA, read in part, is TGTGCCAGCAGCCTGGGACAGGGGCGAGGCACAGATACG.